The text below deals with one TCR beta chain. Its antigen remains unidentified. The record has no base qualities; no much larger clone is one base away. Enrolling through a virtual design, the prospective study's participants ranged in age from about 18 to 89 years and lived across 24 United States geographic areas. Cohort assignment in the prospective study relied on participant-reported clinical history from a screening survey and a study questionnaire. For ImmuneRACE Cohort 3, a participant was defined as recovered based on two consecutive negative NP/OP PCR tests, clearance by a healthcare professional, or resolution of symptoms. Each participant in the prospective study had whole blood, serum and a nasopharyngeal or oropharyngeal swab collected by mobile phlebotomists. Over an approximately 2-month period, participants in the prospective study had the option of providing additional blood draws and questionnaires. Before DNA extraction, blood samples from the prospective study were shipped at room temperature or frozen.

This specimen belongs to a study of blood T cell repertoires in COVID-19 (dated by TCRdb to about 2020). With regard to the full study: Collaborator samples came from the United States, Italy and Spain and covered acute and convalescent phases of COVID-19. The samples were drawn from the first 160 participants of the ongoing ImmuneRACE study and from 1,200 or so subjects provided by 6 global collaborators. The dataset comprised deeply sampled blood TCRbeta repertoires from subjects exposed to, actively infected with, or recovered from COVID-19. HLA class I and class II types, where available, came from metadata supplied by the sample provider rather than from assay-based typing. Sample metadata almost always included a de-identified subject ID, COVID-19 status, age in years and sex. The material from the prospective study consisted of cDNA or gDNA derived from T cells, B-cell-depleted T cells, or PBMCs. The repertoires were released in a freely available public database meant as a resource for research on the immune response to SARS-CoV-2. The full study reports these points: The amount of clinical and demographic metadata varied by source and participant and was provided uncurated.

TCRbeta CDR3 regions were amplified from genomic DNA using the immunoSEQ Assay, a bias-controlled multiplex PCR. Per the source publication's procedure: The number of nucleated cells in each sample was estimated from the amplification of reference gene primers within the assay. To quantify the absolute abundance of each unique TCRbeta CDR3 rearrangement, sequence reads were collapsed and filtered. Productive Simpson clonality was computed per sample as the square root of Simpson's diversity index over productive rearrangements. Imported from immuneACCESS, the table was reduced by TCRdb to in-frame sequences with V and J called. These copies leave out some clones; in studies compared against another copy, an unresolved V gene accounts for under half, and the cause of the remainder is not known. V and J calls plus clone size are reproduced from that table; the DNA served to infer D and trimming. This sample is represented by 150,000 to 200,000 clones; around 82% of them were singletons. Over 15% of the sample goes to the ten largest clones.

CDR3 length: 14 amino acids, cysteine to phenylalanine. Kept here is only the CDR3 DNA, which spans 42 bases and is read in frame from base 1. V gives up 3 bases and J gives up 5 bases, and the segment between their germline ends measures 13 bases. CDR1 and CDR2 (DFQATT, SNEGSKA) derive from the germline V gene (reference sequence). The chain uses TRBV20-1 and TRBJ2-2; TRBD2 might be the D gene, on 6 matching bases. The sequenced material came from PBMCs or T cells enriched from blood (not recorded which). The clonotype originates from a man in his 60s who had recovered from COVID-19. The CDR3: CSASLIAATGELFF. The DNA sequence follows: TGCAGTGCTAGTCTAATAGCGGCAACCGGGGAGCTGTTTTTT.